The rows below give T cell receptor beta chains drawn from one sample of a study of blood T cell repertoires in COVID-19. The data were produced by immunoSEQ multiplex PCR, yet TCRdb's version contains in-frame clones alone and is incomplete. The data contain 200,000 to 250,000 clones, around 80% of them singletons. The sample consisted of peripheral blood. These receptors were obtained from a human donor in a cohort sampled during active COVID-19. Both conserved end residues are part of each CDR3. The order of the fields is J gene, clone size, D gene, V gene, CDR3 protein, CDR3 DNA. A D gene is named only where the DNA matches it firmly. Size values are once, few and many counts, or a class for expanded clones, and some rows have none.

J: TRBJ2-7; size: .; D: TRBD2; V: TRBV3-1/TRBV3-2; CDR3: CASSDLAGGAYEQYF; DNA: TGTGCCAGCAGCGATTTAGCGGGAGGGGCCTACGAGCAGTACTTC
J: TRBJ2-1; size: .; D: .; V: TRBV6-2/TRBV6-3; CDR3: CASSYHGGSYNEQFF; DNA: TGTGCCAGCAGTTACCACGGCGGGTCGTACAATGAGCAGTTCTTC
J: TRBJ2-7; size: .; D: .; V: TRBV3-1/TRBV3-2; CDR3: CASSQDFRGEQYF; DNA: TGTGCCAGCAGCCAAGATTTCCGGGGCGAGCAGTACTTC
J: TRBJ2-7; size: .; D: .; V: TRBV6-5; CDR3: CASSRVYHEQYF; DNA: TGTGCCAGCAGCAGGGTCTACCACGAGCAGTACTTC
J: TRBJ2-5; size: few; D: .; V: TRBV27; CDR3: CASGSGGWVETQYF; DNA: TGTGCCAGCGGATCCGGCGGGTGGGTAGAGACCCAGTACTTC
J: TRBJ1-1; size: few; D: .; V: TRBV18; CDR3: CASSPLNGQMNTEAFF; DNA: TGTGCCAGCTCACCTTTAAACGGACAGATGAACACTGAAGCTTTCTTT
J: TRBJ2-7; size: .; D: .; V: TRBV12-3/TRBV12-4; CDR3: CASSSGGSYEQYF; DNA: TGTGCCAGCAGTTCCGGGGGTTCCTACGAGCAGTACTTC
J: TRBJ1-2; size: .; D: TRBD1; V: TRBV28; CDR3: CASSTPRDRGLNYGYTF; DNA: TGTGCCAGCAGTACCCCGCGGGACAGGGGGTTAAACTATGGCTACACCTTC
J: TRBJ1-1; size: .; D: .; V: TRBV4-2; CDR3: CASSQVSGNTEAFF; DNA: TGTGCCAGCAGCCAAGTCTCGGGGAACACTGAAGCTTTCTTT
J: TRBJ2-7; size: few; D: TRBD1; V: TRBV6-6; CDR3: CASSYSSTGGTYEQYF; DNA: TGTGCCAGCAGTTACTCTAGCACAGGGGGAACCTACGAGCAGTACTTC
J: TRBJ1-2; size: .; D: .; V: TRBV2; CDR3: CASSEGRRTGGTF; DNA: TGTGCCAGCAGTGAAGGGAGGCGGACGGGAGGCACCTTC
J: TRBJ2-7; size: .; D: TRBD2; V: TRBV5-4; CDR3: CASSFQTSGRHNEQYF; DNA: TGTGCCAGCAGCTTCCAGACTAGCGGGAGACACAACGAGCAGTACTTC
J: TRBJ2-7; size: .; D: TRBD1; V: TRBV6-5; CDR3: CASSGQGGPYEQYF; DNA: TGTGCCAGCAGCGGACAGGGAGGACCCTACGAGCAGTACTTC
J: TRBJ1-1; size: .; D: .; V: TRBV10-2; CDR3: CASSTLGGYRFETEAFF; DNA: TGCGCCAGCAGCACCTTGGGGGGGTACCGCTTTGAGACTGAAGCTTTCTTT
J: TRBJ2-4; size: .; D: .; V: TRBV7-9; CDR3: CASSLEGTLAQYF; DNA: TGTGCCAGCAGCTTAGAGGGGACATTGGCTCAGTACTTC
J: TRBJ1-1; size: .; D: TRBD1; V: TRBV11-3; CDR3: CASKQGRTEAFF; DNA: TGTGCCAGCAAACAGGGGAGGACTGAAGCTTTCTTT
J: TRBJ2-7; size: .; D: TRBD2; V: TRBV7-2; CDR3: CASNRAGMGNEQYF; DNA: TGTGCCAGTAATCGAGCGGGGATGGGGAACGAGCAGTACTTC